This passage covers 15 T cell receptor beta chains from one sample sequenced in a study of cytomegalovirus exposure and HLA in healthy donors. The PCR made use of 60 Vbeta and 13 Jbeta primers. Sequencing used immunoSEQ multiplex PCR; TCRdb keeps in-frame clones, though not all of them. Of some 150,000 clones listed, 70% to 90% are singletons. Sequencing was performed on PBMCs. The receptors originated from a woman aged 25 to 45 in good health and CMV-seropositive.

The chain couples TRBV9 to TRBJ2-2, with 14 bases lining up with TRBD2. Looked up from germline, CDR1 is SGDLS and CDR2 is YYNGEE. The CDR3 has 16 amino acids. Trimming cost V 4 bases and J 4 bases; bases outside gene matches: 3. The CDR3 protein is CASSTGLAGATGELFF. DNA for the CDR3: TGTGCCAGCAGCACGGGACTAGCGGGGGCCACCGGGGAGCTGTTTTTT.

The chain uses TRBV7-9 and TRBJ2-6; perhaps TRBD1 as D (6 bases). Deletions cut 3 bases from V and 2 bases from J, with 14 bases between. The CDR3 contains 17 residues. From germline, CDR1 is SEHNR and CDR2 FQNEAQ (reference sequence). The CDR3 loop is CASSFFHRETGANVLTF. CDR3 bases: TGTGCCAGCAGCTTTTTCCACAGGGAGACTGGGGCCAACGTCCTGACTTTC.

This clone was detected ten times or more. The chain joins TRBV2 to TRBJ2-1; 9 positions agree with TRBD1. J was trimmed by 7 bases and V by 5 bases; bases with no gene match: 12. The length of the CDR3 is 16 residues. Germline V gene data show CDR1 as SNHLY and CDR2 as FYNNEI. The CDR3 DNA reads TGTGCCAGCAGTACAGGGGGCGTGAAGAACATGAATGAGCAGTTCTTC. Encoded protein: CASSTGGVKNMNEQFF.

This chain links TRBV28 with TRBJ1-5; TRBD1 agrees at 9 bases. The CDR3 loop spans 17 amino acids. Germline V CDR1 and CDR2: MDHEN, SYDVKM. The ends lost 4 bases at V and 3 bases at J; junction bases unmatched: 10. The CDR3 loop reads CASSWGVGQGSNQPQHF. As DNA, the CDR3 is TGTGCCAGCAGTTGGGGAGTAGGACAGGGGTCCAATCAGCCCCAGCATTTT. The entire variable domain, with the rest obtained from reference TRBV28 and TRBJ1-5, is as follows: DVKVTQSSRYLVKRTGEKVFLECVQDMDHENMFWYRQDPGLGLRLIYFSYDVKMKEKGDIPEGYSVSREKKERFSLILESASTNQTSMYLCASSWGVGQGSNQPQHFGDGTRLSIL.

In its sample, this clone was seen a few times. This sequence joins TRBV2 and TRBJ1-2; D gene unclear. V was clipped by 3 bases and J by 8 bases, with 13 bases between them. The CDR3 is 13 residues long. Germline loops: CDR1 SNHLY, CDR2 FYNNEI. The CDR3 loop reads CASSDEGMRGYTF. CDR3 sequence (DNA): TGTGCCAGCAGTGATGAAGGAATGAGGGGCTACACCTTC.

The chain recombines TRBV15 with TRBJ2-1, with 7 nucleotides matching TRBD2. The CDR3 runs 15 residues. Looked up from germline, CDR1 is LNHNV and CDR2 is YYDKDF (reference sequence). Trimming at V came to 8 bases and at J to 6 bases, leaving 13 bases not matched to a gene. The CDR3 nucleotides are TGTGCCACCTTCGGTCGGGGACTACTTAGCAATGAGCAGTTCTTC. Amino acids: CATFGRGLLSNEQFF.

The chain uses TRBV18 and TRBJ1-5; 8 bases are shared with TRBD1. In germline, CDR1 is KGHSH, CDR2 LQKENI. The junction had 5 bases not matched to a gene; V was cut back by 0 bases and J by 7 bases. This CDR3 has 15 amino acids. The CDR3 DNA reads as TGTGCCAGCTCACCACCGTCGACAGGGGACCAGCCCCAGCATTTT. As protein: CASSPPSTGDQPQHF.

Regarding this clone: The junction does not match germline at one end; this may be a read error. The V gene is TRBV7-2, the J gene TRBJ2-5; D unclear. Germline V CDR1 and CDR2: SGHTA, FQGNSA. This CDR3 contains 14 residues. The CDR3 spells CASTLGSSQETQYF. The CDR3 nucleotides are TGTGCCAGCACCTTAGGTAGTAGTCAAGAGACCCAGTACTTC.

The chain uses TRBV4-3 and TRBJ1-2, with a weak D call TRBD1 (6 bases). Trimming pared 3 bases from V and 5 bases from J, leaving 22 bases between. This CDR3 has 17 amino acids. In germline, CDR1 is LGHNA, CDR2 YSLEER. CDR3 sequence: CASSQDDTLRGGYGYTF. CDR3 DNA: TGCGCCAGCAGCCAGGATGATACGCTCAGGGGCGGGTATGGCTACACCTTC.

This clone has just one count. The chain combines TRBV4-1 with TRBJ2-7, with 9 bases fitting TRBD1. The trim removed 1 base at V and 3 bases at J, leaving 4 bases unmatched. This CDR3 spans 15 amino acids. Germline V gene sequence: CDR1 MGHRA, CDR2 YSYEKL. In DNA form, the CDR3 reads TGCGCCAGCAGCCAAGCTCCGACAGGGGGCTACGAGCAGTACTTC. It encodes CASSQAPTGGYEQYF.

This clone turned up a few times. The chain is built from TRBV10-3 and TRBJ2-2, with D possibly matching TRBD1 (5 bases). CDR1 and CDR2 (germline): ENHRY, SYGVKD. Trimming removed 5 bases at V and 6 bases at J, with 13 bases between. The CDR3 is 14 amino acids. CDR3 DNA sequence: TGTGCCATCAGTCAGCTCCAGGGCCCCGGGGAGCTGTTTTTT. This codes for CAISQLQGPGELFF.

This clone was picked up one time. This sequence joins TRBV7-2 and TRBJ2-3; TRBD1 aligns across 11 bases. This CDR3 contains 15 residues. The trim removed 5 bases at V and 5 bases at J, leaving 6 bases unmatched. Per germline, CDR1 SGHTA and CDR2 FQGNSA. CDR3 region: CASSKRGQGVDTQYF. CDR3 bases: TGTGCCAGCAGCAAGCGGGGACAGGGGGTAGATACGCAGTATTTT.

This clone has at least ten counts. The chain joins TRBV5-1 to TRBJ2-7; D possibly corresponds to TRBD1 (6 bases). Trimming stripped 3 bases from V and 3 bases from J, with 10 bases between. Germline V CDR1 and CDR2: SGHRS, YFSETQ. This CDR3 spans 13 amino acids. DNA of the CDR3: TGCGCCAGCAGCTCTCAGGGGAACTACGAGCAGTACTTC. It is translated as CASSSQGNYEQYF.

This rearrangement joins TRBV14 to TRBJ1-2; tentative D call: TRBD1 (5 bases). This CDR3 region has 13 residues. The V end was cut by 4 bases, the J end by 5 bases, with 11 bases between. In germline, CDR1 is SGHDN, CDR2 FVKESK. CDR3 sequence: CASSRGLQYGYTF. The CDR3 DNA sequence: TGTGCCAGCAGCCGGGGCCTACAGTATGGCTACACCTTC.

The chain has TRBV27 and TRBJ2-6; the D gene is possibly TRBD2 (6 bases). Trimming removed 4 bases at V and 3 bases at J, with 16 bases between. CDR1 is MNHEY and CDR2 is SMNVEV in the germline V gene (reference sequence). The CDR3 runs to 17 residues. The CDR3 nucleotides are TGTGCCAGCAGTTACCTAGCGCGACAAGGTGGGGCCAACGTCCTGACTTTC. This codes for CASSYLARQGGANVLTF. Full variable domain (rest looked up from reference TRBV27 and TRBJ2-6): EAQVTQNPRYLITVTGKKLTVTCSQNMNHEYMSWYRQDPGLGLRQIYYSMNVEVTDKGDVPEGYKVSRKEKRNFPLILESPSPNQTSLYFCASSYLARQGGANVLTFGAGSRLTVL.